The 9 T cell receptor beta chains in this list originate from one sample, sequenced in a study of cytomegalovirus exposure and HLA in healthy donors. Clones were read by immunoSEQ multiplex PCR, and TCRdb kept only the in-frame ones, dropping some. The data hold some 65,000 clones, with approximately 96% observed a single time. Input material: PBMCs. These receptors came from a man aged 18 to 29 in good health and CMV-seronegative.

The V call is TRBV2, the J call TRBJ2-2; D remains ambiguous. Trimming pared 3 bases from V and 1 base from J, leaving 6 bases between. Germline V CDR1 and CDR2: SNHLY, FYNNEI. The CDR3 has 14 amino acids. The CDR3 DNA follows: TGTGCCAGCAGTGATTCCCGGAACACCGGGGAGCTGTTTTTT. Translation: CASSDSRNTGELFF.

V and J are TRBV7-3 and TRBJ1-5; TRBD1 might be the D (5 bases). The germline CDR1 and CDR2 sequences are SGHTA and FQGTGA. The V end was cut by 6 bases, the J end by 7 bases, with 13 bases between. The CDR3 covers 13 residues. CDR3 nucleotide sequence: TGTGCCAGCAGTCCCCGGGGGGACCAGCCCCAGCATTTT. Residues: CASSPRGDQPQHF.

This clone was found a few times. The chain joins TRBV18 to TRBJ2-7, with 7 bases that match TRBD1. The V gene end was trimmed by 3 bases and the J gene end by 6 bases; junction bases not matched to a gene: 8. Germline loops: CDR1 KGHSH, CDR2 LQKENI. The CDR3 length is 14 residues. In DNA form, the CDR3 reads TGTGCCAGCTCACCCCAGGGGGAACTGGGCGAGCAGTACTTC. It specifies CASSPQGELGEQYF.

The chain uses TRBV2 and TRBJ1-2, with D maybe TRBD1 (5 bases). This CDR3 has 15 residues. Trimming removed 3 bases from V and 4 bases from J, with 15 bases in between. CDR1 and CDR2 (germline): SNHLY, FYNNEI. CDR3 DNA: TGTGCCAGCAGTGATGTACTCCAGGGTGGCTATGGCTACACCTTC. It codes for CASSDVLQGGYGYTF.

This rearrangement joins TRBV6-4 to TRBJ1-2; 9 nucleotides align to TRBD1. CDR3 length equals 14 residues. V gave up 3 bases and J gave up 6 bases; unmatched junction bases: 5. Germline CDR1 and CDR2: MRHNA and SNTAGT. CDR3 DNA sequence: TGTGCCAGCAGTGAAACAGGGGGCGTCAATGGCTACACCTTC. It encodes CASSETGGVNGYTF.

The chain is built from TRBV19 and TRBJ2-5, with a weak D call TRBD1 (5 bases). Germline lookup yields CDR1 LNHDA and CDR2 SQIVND (reference sequence). This CDR3 comprises 12 residues. The V gene lost 4 bases and the J gene lost 5 bases, with 8 bases spanning the gap. The CDR3 loop reads CASSRQGETQYF. CDR3 nucleotide sequence: TGTGCCAGTAGTAGGCAGGGTGAGACCCAGTACTTC.

The chain couples TRBV28 to TRBJ1-5, with D hard to call. Trimming pared 8 bases from V and 8 bases from J, leaving 13 bases between. The CDR3 has 12 amino acids. CDR1 is MDHEN, CDR2 SYDVKM, per germline. The DNA for the CDR3 is TGTGCCAGCGGTCGGACTTTCGAGCCCCAGCATTTT. Its protein is CASGRTFEPQHF.

The chain couples TRBV15 to TRBJ2-3, with unresolved D. The CDR3 extends over 15 amino acids. Germline assignment: CDR1 LNHNV and CDR2 YYDKDF (reference sequence). Trimming removed 1 base from V and 4 bases from J, with 12 bases in between. The CDR3 DNA follows: TGTGCCACCAGCAGAGCCGCCTCAACAGCAGATACGCAGTATTTT. It is translated as CATSRAASTADTQYF.

The chain joins TRBV18 to TRBJ2-7, with D unclear. This CDR3 region has 13 residues. Per germline, CDR1 KGHSH and CDR2 LQKENI. The V end lost 3 bases, the J end lost 2 bases, and 8 bases lay between the germline ends. The CDR3 loop reads CASSPGRTYEQYF. CDR3 coding DNA: TGTGCCAGCTCACCGGGCAGAACCTACGAGCAGTACTTC.